These 10 T cell receptor beta chains came from one sample sequenced in a study of somatic mutations in cytotoxic T cells in rheumatoid arthritis. Assay: immunoSEQ multiplex PCR; the TCRdb copy retains only in-frame clones and omits some. The sample shows around 6,300 clones, approximately 67% of them seen only once. Sequencing was done on a sample of CD8+ T cells sorted from blood. The receptors were gathered from a woman aged 50 to 60 in good health.

The genes are TRBV12-5 and TRBJ1-1, with D hard to call. V lost 7 bases and J 5 bases, leaving 20 bases between the germline ends. This CDR3 is 15 amino acids long. CDR1 is LGHNT, CDR2 FRNRAP, per germline. The CDR3 sequence is CASVVNPRGGTEAFF. CDR3 DNA sequence: TGTGCTAGTGTAGTTAACCCTCGCGGAGGGACTGAAGCTTTCTTT.

The chain recombines TRBV7-9 with TRBJ1-6; tentative D call: TRBD1 (5 bases). This CDR3 spans 17 amino acids. Germline V gene lookup returns CDR1 SEHNR and CDR2 FQNEAQ (reference sequence). The V end was cut by 0 bases, the J end by 1 base, with 10 bases between. CDR3 amino acids: CASSLASGASYNSPLHF. The CDR3 DNA is TGTGCCAGCAGCTTAGCGAGCGGGGCTTCCTATAATTCACCCCTCCACTTT.

The chain combines TRBV4-2 with TRBJ1-5; 10 bases are a match to TRBD1. The trim removed 5 bases at V and 3 bases at J, leaving 16 bases unmatched. The CDR3 is 19 residues long. Germline CDR1 reads LGHNA; CDR2 reads YNFKEQ. The CDR3: CASSSSPGTGVIYNQPQHF. The CDR3 region has the DNA TGTGCCAGCAGCTCATCTCCCGGGACAGGGGTTATTTACAATCAGCCCCAGCATTTT.

This clone was seen just once. The chain couples TRBV7-9 to TRBJ1-3; maybe TRBD1 (5 bases). Trimming pared 2 bases from V and 2 bases from J, leaving 19 bases between. The CDR3 is 18 residues long. Germline assignment: CDR1 SEHNR and CDR2 FQNEAQ (reference sequence). CDR3 bases: TGTGCCAGCAGCTTATACGGGTCAGGGAAAGTTACTGGAAACACCATATATTTT. This translates into CASSLYGSGKVTGNTIYF.

The chain employs TRBV6-1 and TRBJ1-2; D not resolved. V dropped 0 bases and J dropped 8 bases, with 10 bases sitting between them. The CDR3 sequence is 13 residues long. In germline, CDR1 is MNHNS, CDR2 SASEGT. CDR3 in amino acids: CASSEASFSGYTF. DNA for the CDR3: TGTGCCAGCAGTGAAGCCTCTTTTTCGGGCTACACCTTC.

This chain links TRBV6-6 with TRBJ2-7; perhaps TRBD2 as D (5 bases). V was clipped by 6 bases and J by 0 bases, with 15 bases between them. Germline V lookup: CDR1 MNHNY, CDR2 SVGAGI (reference sequence). This CDR3 comprises 15 residues. The CDR3 DNA sequence: TGTGCCAGCAGCCCGGACGGAGGCTCCTCCTACGAGCAGTACTTC. It codes for CASSPDGGSSYEQYF.

The chain combines TRBV7-2 with TRBJ2-7; TRBD2 agrees at 7 bases. With 3 bases clipped from V and 3 bases from J, the junction kept 5 bases outside the gene matches. The CDR3 has 14 amino acids. The germline gives CDR1 SGHTA, CDR2 FQGNSA. The CDR3 nucleotides are TGTGCCAGCAGCTTTTTCAGCGGGGACTACGAGCAGTACTTC. This sequence encodes CASSFFSGDYEQYF.

The rearrangement uses TRBV2 and TRBJ1-5; D remains unclear. Germline CDR1 is SNHLY and CDR2 is FYNNEI. Trimming pared 4 bases from V and 2 bases from J, leaving 15 bases between. The CDR3 loop spans 16 amino acids. DNA for the CDR3: TGTGCCAGCAGTGTTGTAGGCTCGGCGGGCAATCAGCCCCAGCATTTT. As protein: CASSVVGSAGNQPQHF.

This clone was seen a handful of times. It differs at one base from a far larger clone, so likely a read error. The V call is TRBV6-6, the J call TRBJ1-2; 8 nucleotides align to TRBD1. In germline, CDR1 is MNHNY, CDR2 SVGAGI (reference sequence). The CDR3 is 15 residues long. CDR3 region: CAISPKTGAAYGYTF. The CDR3 DNA is TGTGCCATCAGTCCGAAGACAGGGGCGGCCTATGGCTACACCTTC.

The chain uses TRBV5-4 and TRBJ2-3; 7 positions match TRBD2. V shed 1 base, J shed 7 bases, and the junction held 12 bases outside the gene matches. This CDR3 contains 16 residues. CDR1 SGHNT and CDR2 YYREEE come from the germline V gene (reference sequence). CDR3 sequence (DNA): TGTGCCAGCAGCTTGAGATCGGCGGGAGATGTTAATACGCAGTATTTT. This gives the protein CASSLRSAGDVNTQYF.